These T cell receptor beta chains were read from a single sample in a study of T cells in Graves' hyperthyroidism and ophthalmopathy. A single record per CDR3 protein comes from TCRdb applying MiXCR to the multiplex PCR reads. The table includes 500,000 to 800,000 distinct CDR3 sequences, 45% detected once. Material for sequencing was peripheral blood or thyroid tissue (not recorded which). These receptor sequences come from an adult man with Graves' disease, either hyperthyroidism or ophthalmopathy (not recorded which). The CDR3 runs from the conserved cysteine through the conserved F or W. D genes are given only for firm matches. Some rows have no size entry. The others give once, few or many, or a class for an expanded clone.

>TRBJ2-6|many|NA|TRBV7-9
TGTGCCAGCAGCTTATGGACAGCTAGCTCTGGGGCCAACGTCCTGACTTTC
CASSLWTASSGANVLTF
>TRBJ1-6|many|TRBD1|TRBV7-2
TGTGCCAGCAGCCCAGAGGGGACAGGGCTCTCACCCCTCCACTTT
CASSPEGTGLSPLHF
>TRBJ1-1|NA|NA|TRBV6-5
TGTGCCAGCAGCCCCTACGTGAGGAACACTGAAGCTTTCTTT
CASSPYVRNTEAFF
>TRBJ1-4|few|NA|TRBV7-9
TGTGCCAGCAGCCATGGACAGCAGTCAACTAATGAAAAACTGTTTTTT
CASSHGQQSTNEKLFF
>TRBJ2-2|few|NA|TRBV7-9
TGTGCCAGCAGCTTTACAGGAATTGGAACCGGGGAGCTGTTTTTT
CASSFTGIGTGELFF
>TRBJ2-5|NA|NA|TRBV7-9
TGTGCCAGCAGCTCTGGGCGCGAGGGCCGGTACTTC
CASSSGREGRYF
>TRBJ1-2|many|NA|TRBV2
TGTGCCAGCAGTGAAAAGGCGGATAACTATGGCTACACCTTC
CASSEKADNYGYTF
>TRBJ1-4|NA|TRBD1|TRBV6-5
TGTGCCAGCAGTTACTCAGATCCGGACAGGATTAATGAAAAACTGTTTTTT
CASSYSDPDRINEKLFF
>TRBJ2-7|NA|TRBD1|TRBV19
TGTGCCAGTACCGGGACAGGATACGAGCAGTACTTC
CASTGTGYEQYF
>TRBJ2-5|NA|TRBD1|TRBV7-7
TGTGCTACCTCGACAGGGGCCACGGACCAAGAGACCCAGTACTTC
CATSTGATDQETQYF
>TRBJ1-5|NA|NA|TRBV10-3
TGTGCCATCAGCCTCCCCGTGGGTGCCCAGCATTTT
CAISLPVGAQHF
>TRBJ1-4|NA|NA|TRBV6-6
TGTGCCAGCAGTTACGGCGGTCTGAATGAAAAACTGTTTTTT
CASSYGGLNEKLFF
>TRBJ1-1|NA|NA|TRBV6-6
TGTGCCAGCAGTGATTCTGGACTGGGGGAAGCTTTCTTT
CASSDSGLGEAFF
>TRBJ1-2|few|TRBD1|TRBV10-3
TGTGCCATCAGTGACGGCCCACAGGGGGGCCCAGACTATGGCTACACCTTC
CAISDGPQGGPDYGYTF
>TRBJ2-6|NA|TRBD2|TRBV7-6
TGTGCCAGCAGCCAACTAGCGGGAGTCGTAACTGGGGCCAACGTCCTGACTTTC
CASSQLAGVVTGANVLTF
>TRBJ1-6|few|NA|TRBV28
TGTGCCAGCAGTTCTCCAGGGGAACCTAATTCACCCCTCCACTTT
CASSSPGEPNSPLHF
>TRBJ1-5|NA|NA|TRBV6-1
TGTGCCAGCAGGGGCCTCAATCAGCCCCAGCATTTT
CASRGLNQPQHF
>TRBJ2-2|many|TRBD2|TRBV2
TGTGCCAGCAGTGAGTCTAGCGGGAAGACCGGGGAGCTGTTTTTT
CASSESSGKTGELFF
>TRBJ1-2|NA|NA|TRBV7-8
TGTGCCAGCAGCTTAAAGGCAGGGAAGACTAACTATGGCTACACCTTC
CASSLKAGKTNYGYTF
>TRBJ1-1|few|TRBD1|TRBV20-1
TGCAGTGCTTCGACAGGGTTTGGCACTGAAGCTTTCTTT
CSASTGFGTEAFF
>TRBJ1-1|NA|NA|TRBV9
TGTGCCAGCAGCTCCATGGGCGGGGTCACTGAAGCTTTCTTT
CASSSMGGVTEAFF
>TRBJ1-1|NA|NA|TRBV29-1
TGCAGCATGAGGAACACTGAAGCTTTCTTT
CSMRNTEAFF
>TRBJ1-2|NA|NA|TRBV12-3/TRBV12-4
TGTGCCAGCAGTGAATCGGCAGAACTAAATGGCTACACCTTC
CASSESAELNGYTF
>TRBJ1-1|NA|NA|TRBV7-2
TGTGCCAGCAGCTTAGCCCCCTCCACAGTAGTTGAAGCTTTCTTT
CASSLAPSTVVEAFF
>TRBJ1-3|many|NA|TRBV5-1
TGCGCCAGCAGCTTGGCCGGAAGGACTACCTCTGGAAACACCATATATTTT
CASSLAGRTTSGNTIYF
>TRBJ1-2|NA|TRBD1|TRBV20-1
TGCAGTGCAACCGGGACAGGGGATGGCTACACCTTC
CSATGTGDGYTF
>TRBJ1-6|few|TRBD1|TRBV12-3/TRBV12-4
TGTGCCAGCAGTTTCCGGACAGGGTATAATTCACCCCTCCACTTT
CASSFRTGYNSPLHF
>TRBJ2-7|once|NA|TRBV7-9
TGTGCCAGCAGCCTAGGGGCACATCCTACCTACGAGCAGTACTTC
CASSLGAHPTYEQYF
>TRBJ1-4|few|NA|TRBV20-1
TGCAGTGCTAGAGATCCCACAGATGAAAAACTGTTTTTT
CSARDPTDEKLFF
>TRBJ1-2|few|TRBD1|TRBV2
TGTGCCAGCAGCCCGGGACAGGGTATGGAGGGCTACACCTTC
CASSPGQGMEGYTF
>TRBJ1-4|few|TRBD1|TRBV2
TGTGCCAGCAGTGTGGGGTCGACCAGGGGGCAAGGTGAAAAACTGTTTTTT
CASSVGSTRGQGEKLFF
>TRBJ1-3|few|NA|TRBV9
TGTGCCAGCAGCGGGGGACACCACTCTGGAAACACCATATATTTT
CASSGGHHSGNTIYF
>TRBJ1-1|NA|NA|TRBV7-9
TGTGCCAGCAGCTTTCAACTGGGAATGAACACTGAAGCTTTCTTT
CASSFQLGMNTEAFF
>TRBJ1-5|NA|TRBD1|TRBV5-1
TGCGCCAGCAGCCAAGATTACGGGGGGACAGGGCGCAATCAGCCCCAGCATTTT
CASSQDYGGTGRNQPQHF
>TRBJ1-1|NA|NA|TRBV12-3/TRBV12-4
TGTGCCAGCCGTTGGGGGTTCACTGAAGCTTTCTTT
CASRWGFTEAFF
>TRBJ1-5|NA|NA|TRBV6-1
TGTGCCAGCAGTCAACGGGGAGGACAGCCCCAGCATTTT
CASSQRGGQPQHF
>TRBJ1-1|NA|TRBD1|TRBV7-3
TGTGCCAGCAGCTATGACAGGGACACTGAAGCTTTCTTT
CASSYDRDTEAFF
>TRBJ1-2|few|TRBD1|TRBV7-9
TGTGCCAGCAGGGGGACAGGGGACACTAACTATGGCTACACCTTC
CASRGTGDTNYGYTF
>TRBJ2-7|NA|NA|TRBV7-2
TGTGCCACCAGCAGAGGGCTGGGGGGACAGCCCCAGCAGTACTTC
CATSRGLGGQPQQYF
>TRBJ1-1|NA|NA|TRBV2
TGTGCCAGCTCATTCGGCGGCGTTGAGTTCTCTGAAGCTTTCTTT
CASSFGGVEFSEAFF
>TRBJ2-7|NA|NA|TRBV7-2
TGTGCCAGCAGCTTGGACCCCGGGGGTAGCTCCTACGAGCAGTACTTC
CASSLDPGGSSYEQYF
>TRBJ1-1|once|TRBD1|TRBV5-1
TGCGCCAGCAGCTTAACGACAGGGCAGGACACTGAAGCTTTCTTT
CASSLTTGQDTEAFF
>TRBJ1-2|NA|NA|TRBV29-1
TGCAGCGAGGAGACAGGCGATGGCTACACCTTC
CSEETGDGYTF
>TRBJ2-5|NA|TRBD2|TRBV7-6
TGTGCCAGCAGCCACTCTGACGAGCGGGAACAAGAGACCCAGTACTTC
CASSHSDEREQETQYF
>TRBJ1-1|few|NA|TRBV4-2
TGTGCCAGCAGCCAAACATCAGGTGGTAGCACTGAAGCTTTCTTT
CASSQTSGGSTEAFF
>TRBJ2-7|many|TRBD1|TRBV9
TGTGCCAGCAGCGTAGGACAGGGGCCCTACGAGCAGTACTTC
CASSVGQGPYEQYF
>TRBJ1-5|NA|TRBD1|TRBV7-8
TGTGCCAGCAGCTTGTCCGGGACAGAATATAGCAATCAGCCCCAGCATTTT
CASSLSGTEYSNQPQHF
>TRBJ1-5|many|NA|TRBV5-1
TGCGCCAGCAGCTTGGAGGTGGGAGAGGATCAGCCCCAGCATTTT
CASSLEVGEDQPQHF
>TRBJ2-7|few|TRBD1|TRBV6-6
TGTGCCAGCAGTCGACAGGGAAGTGGCGAGCAGTACTTC
CASSRQGSGEQYF
>TRBJ1-2|NA|NA|TRBV7-2
TGTGCCAGCAGCTCGAACCAGGGGAGGGGTGGCTACACCTTC
CASSSNQGRGGYTF
>TRBJ1-2|NA|NA|TRBV20-1
TGCAGTGCTCCCCCTACGGGATCAGGGGACTATGGCTACACCTTC
CSAPPTGSGDYGYTF
>TRBJ2-7|many|NA|TRBV7-8
TGTGCCAGCAGCTCCTCCCTTCAGGGCCACGAGCAGTACTTC
CASSSSLQGHEQYF
>TRBJ2-5|NA|TRBD2|TRBV20-1
TGCAGTGCTACAGCGGGAGGTCGAGAGACCCAGTACTTC
CSATAGGRETQYF
>TRBJ2-7|NA|TRBD1|TRBV19
TGTGCCTCGCGACAGGGGATTCGGTACGAGCAGTGCTTC
CASRQGIRYEQCF
>TRBJ1-2|few|NA|TRBV12-3/TRBV12-4
TGTGCCAGCAAACATTCGGATCTTAACTATGGCTACACCTTC
CASKHSDLNYGYTF
>TRBJ1-2|NA|TRBD1|TRBV9
TGTGCCAGCAGCGGCCTCTCTCGGGACAGGGGGTACGGCTACACCTTC
CASSGLSRDRGYGYTF
>TRBJ2-7|many|NA|TRBV7-9
TGTGCCAGCAGCTTAGCGTTGCAGGCTGGCTCCTACGAGCAGTACTTC
CASSLALQAGSYEQYF
>TRBJ1-1|few|NA|TRBV12-3/TRBV12-4
TGTGCCAGCAGCGTAGATGGGGCAGGGGTGCCCAACACTGAAGCTTTCTTT
CASSVDGAGVPNTEAFF
>TRBJ2-7|many|NA|TRBV9
TGTGCCAGCAGCGTAGAGGTCGGATCCTACGAGCAGTACTTC
CASSVEVGSYEQYF
>TRBJ1-3|few|NA|TRBV6-5
TGTGCCAGCATTACAGGGATCTCTGGAAACACCATATATTTT
CASITGISGNTIYF